Below are 19 T cell receptor beta chains sequenced from a single sample in a study of blood T cell repertoires in COVID-19. The protocol was immunoSEQ multiplex PCR, while the TCRdb copy is restricted to in-frame clones and leaves out a portion. Of about 280,000 clones listed, approximately 85% are singletons. The sequencing input was PBMCs or T cells enriched from blood (not recorded which). The source is a woman aged 25 to 39 who had recovered from COVID-19.

The V call is TRBV7-3, the J call TRBJ1-1; a weak D match, TRBD1 (5 bases). The germline V and J ends were trimmed by 3 bases and 0 bases, with 14 bases remaining between them. Germline loops: CDR1 SGHTA, CDR2 FQGTGA. The CDR3 covers 16 residues. CDR3 sequence (DNA): TGTGCCAGCAGCTTCGGGGGGAAGCCTTTGAACACTGAAGCTTTCTTT. This gives the protein CASSFGGKPLNTEAFF.

This clone was counted a single time. The rearrangement joins TRBV2 to TRBJ2-3; D remains ambiguous. CDR3 length equals 11 residues. The V gene's germline CDR1 is SNHLY and CDR2 FYNNEI. V lost 5 bases and J 4 bases, leaving 4 bases between the germline ends. The CDR3 nucleotides read TGTGCCAGCAGTCTGTCAGATACGCAGTATTTT. Translating it yields CASSLSDTQYF. The full variable domain, in which reference TRBV2 and TRBJ2-3 provide the parts outside the CDR3, is EPEVTQTPSHQVTQMGQEVILRCVPISNHLYFYWYRQILGQKVEFLVSFYNNEISEKSEIFDDQFSVERPDGSNFTLKIRSTKLEDSAMYFCASSLSDTQYFGPGTRLTVL.

The chain employs TRBV10-3 and TRBJ2-2; 8 bases fit TRBD1. Germline V gene data show CDR1 as ENHRY and CDR2 as SYGVKD. The length of the CDR3 is 15 residues. The junction had 10 bases not matched to a gene; V was cut back by 7 bases and J by 6 bases. CDR3 in amino acids: CAIKESGTGSGELFF. CDR3 DNA sequence: TGTGCCATCAAAGAATCCGGGACAGGTTCCGGGGAGCTGTTTTTT.

The J gene is TRBJ2-3, the V gene TRBV27; tentatively, D is TRBD2 (6 bases). The V gene lost 4 bases and the J gene lost 2 bases, with 19 bases spanning the gap. The CDR3 length is 17 residues. In germline, CDR1 is MNHEY, CDR2 SMNVEV (reference sequence). The CDR3: CASSYGTSPRDTDTQYF. CDR3 sequence (DNA): TGTGCCAGCAGTTATGGGACTTCCCCCCGGGACACAGATACGCAGTATTTT.

The V call is TRBV27, the J call TRBJ2-7, with a weak D call TRBD2 (7 bases). The germline gives CDR1 MNHEY, CDR2 SMNVEV (reference sequence). This CDR3 is built from 16 residues. V dropped 1 base and J dropped 2 bases, with 15 bases sitting between them. The CDR3 DNA sequence: TGTGCCAGCAGTTTATTAGGGGGGGACTATCCCTACGAGCAGTACTTC. As protein: CASSLLGGDYPYEQYF.

V usage is TRBV2 and J usage is TRBJ1-3; D is uncertain. The CDR3 extends over 15 amino acids. Germline-derived CDR1 and CDR2 are SNHLY and FYNNEI. Trimming cost V 3 bases and J 0 bases, with 9 bases left between them. Here the CDR3 reads CASSDGPVSGNTIYF. In DNA, the CDR3 is TGTGCCAGCAGTGATGGCCCAGTCTCTGGAAACACCATATATTTT. The whole variable domain, remainder taken from reference TRBV2 and TRBJ1-3, is EPEVTQTPSHQVTQMGQEVILRCVPISNHLYFYWYRQILGQKVEFLVSFYNNEISEKSEIFDDQFSVERPDGSNFTLKIRSTKLEDSAMYFCASSDGPVSGNTIYFGEGSWLTVV.

The chain links TRBV4-3 to TRBJ2-1; 12 positions match TRBD2. The CDR3 is 16 residues long. V was pared by 4 bases and J by 4 bases, with 5 bases of the junction left unmatched. CDR1 and CDR2 from the germline V gene are LGHNA and YSLEER. In DNA, the CDR3 is TGCGCCAGCAGCCCGGGGACTAGCGGGTTTTACAATGAGCAGTTCTTC. The encoded protein is CASSPGTSGFYNEQFF.

The chain combines TRBV15 with TRBJ2-3, with 9 bases that match TRBD1. The CDR3 extends over 17 amino acids. CDR1 LNHNV and CDR2 YYDKDF come from the germline V gene (reference sequence). V lost 4 bases, J lost 2 bases, and 10 bases stayed unmatched. This CDR3 reads CATSTSGQGAVTDTQYF. Here the CDR3 DNA reads TGTGCCACCAGCACGTCGGGACAGGGAGCGGTCACAGATACGCAGTATTTT.

The J gene is TRBJ2-1, the V gene TRBV27; 7 positions agree with TRBD2. The trim removed 6 bases at V and 6 bases at J, leaving 14 bases unmatched. There are 16 residues in the CDR3. Germline CDR1 MNHEY, CDR2 SMNVEV (reference sequence). The CDR3 region is CASRSGGTKQPNEQFF. In nucleotides, the CDR3 is TGTGCCAGCAGGTCTGGCGGGACTAAACAACCCAATGAGCAGTTCTTC.

The CDR3 is CASRMTGSPPGNTIYF. CDR3 DNA sequence: TGTGCCAGCAGGATGACAGGTTCCCCACCTGGAAACACCATATATTTT. This chain links TRBV27 with TRBJ1-3; possible D gene TRBD1, 6 bases. Germline V gene sequence: CDR1 MNHEY, CDR2 SMNVEV (reference sequence). The CDR3 runs 16 residues. Trimming pared 6 bases from V and 2 bases from J, leaving 17 bases between.

This clone was detected only once. This rearrangement joins TRBV27 to TRBJ2-4, with TRBD2 matching over 10 bases. From germline, CDR1 is MNHEY and CDR2 SMNVEV (reference sequence). The CDR3 is made up of 18 amino acids. Trimming removed 6 bases from V and 6 bases from J; junction bases left unmatched: 17. CDR3 sequence: CASSGGASGSREGNIQYF. The CDR3 bases are TGTGCCAGCAGCGGGGGGGCTAGCGGGAGTCGTGAGGGAAACATTCAGTACTTC.

V is TRBV29-1 and J is TRBJ2-3, with a possible D match to TRBD1 (5 bases). Germline CDR1 reads SQVTM; CDR2 reads ANQGSEA. This CDR3 has 15 amino acids. Trimming shortened V by 0 bases and J by 1 base, and 11 bases separated the two germline ends. Here the CDR3 DNA reads TGCAGCGTTGAAGATCCAGGGCAGGGCACAGATACGCAGTATTTT. Residues: CSVEDPGQGTDTQYF.

The chain uses TRBV5-1 and TRBJ2-3; the D is unclear. V was pared by 2 bases and J by 2 bases, with 9 bases between. Germline CDR1 reads SGHRS; CDR2 reads YFSETQ. CDR3 size: 14 residues. The CDR3 here is CASSFSRYTDTQYF. CDR3 bases: TGCGCCAGCAGCTTTTCCCGTTACACAGATACGCAGTATTTT.

Note on this clone: One end of the junction varies from germline; a read error may be responsible. CDR3 sequence reads: CASSPGTAETQYF. The CDR3 DNA reads TGTGCCAGCAGCCCCGGGACAGCAGAGACGCAGTATTTT. The chain is built from TRBV11-1 and TRBJ2-3; 7 nucleotides line up with TRBD1. The CDR3 spans 13 residues. The V gene's germline CDR1 is SGHAT and CDR2 FQDESV (reference sequence).

V usage is TRBV5-1 and J usage is TRBJ2-2; D call uncertain. This CDR3 contains 14 residues. Trimming cost V 5 bases and J 2 bases, with 10 bases left between them. The V gene's germline CDR1 is SGHRS and CDR2 YFSETQ. The CDR3 nucleotides are TGCGCCAGCAGTGGTAGTAGCAACACCGGGGAGCTGTTTTTT. Its translation is CASSGSSNTGELFF.

The chain joins TRBV7-6 to TRBJ1-1; the D gene is possibly TRBD1 (5 bases). The CDR3 contains 14 residues. V lost 1 base to trimming and J lost 1 base, with 7 bases between them. CDR1 is SGHVS and CDR2 is FNYEAQ in the germline V gene. The CDR3 nucleotides read TGTGCCAGCAGCTTAGGACAGACGAACACTGAAGCTTTCTTT. Translation: CASSLGQTNTEAFF.

This clone was detected only once. The rearrangement links TRBV6-2 or TRBV6-3 to TRBJ1-5, with 12 bases lining up with TRBD1. V was pared by 5 bases and J by 3 bases, with 8 bases of the junction left unmatched. This CDR3 spans 17 amino acids. CDR1 and CDR2 (germline): MNHEY, SVGEGT. The CDR3 DNA sequence: TGTGCCAGCAGTCCAATAAAGGGACAGGGGGCCAATCAGCCCCAGCATTTT. Residues: CASSPIKGQGANQPQHF.

The chain links TRBV30 to TRBJ1-3; D not certain. V lost 3 bases to trimming and J lost 0 bases, with 12 bases between them. Germline values: CDR1 GTSNPN, CDR2 SVGIG (reference sequence). The length of the CDR3 is 15 residues. CDR3 region: CAWRLPGNSGNTIYF. The CDR3 DNA follows: TGTGCCTGGAGACTTCCGGGAAACTCTGGAAACACCATATATTTT.

This clone appeared a few times. The CDR3: CASSLAPGEYSGNTIYF. DNA of the CDR3: TGTGCCAGCAGCTTAGCGCCGGGGGAGTACTCTGGAAACACCATATATTTT. The gene calls are TRBV11-2 and TRBJ1-3, with D possibly TRBD1 on 5 matching bases. CDR1 and CDR2 (germline): SGHAT, FQNNGV. The CDR3 consists of 17 residues. Trimming left V 1 base short and J 0 bases short, with 13 bases between.